A selection of T cell receptor beta chains follows, all from one sample in a study of shared clonotypes between healthy human individuals. Sequencing was performed with immunoSEQ multiplex PCR; in TCRdb, only in-frame clones are kept and a portion is missing. The sample holds around 2,000,000 clones, roughly 91% seen once. The sequenced sample was naive CD8+ T cells from PBMCs. Receptors originate from a man younger than 35 in good health. Some clones in this sample may be carry-over from other donors' samples. The CDR3 runs from the conserved cysteine through the conserved F or W. The order of the fields is D gene, V gene, clone size, J gene, CDR3 protein, CDR3 DNA. A D gene is named only where the DNA matches it firmly. The size field is filled for only some rows; it gives once, few, many or a size class.

NA	TRBV14	NA	TRBJ2-5	CASSQVFGYETQYF	TGTGCCAGCAGCCAAGTATTCGGGTACGAGACCCAGTACTTC
NA	TRBV9	few	TRBJ1-1	CASSVQGNTEAFF	TGTGCCAGCAGCGTCCAGGGGAACACTGAAGCTTTCTTT
TRBD1	TRBV27	NA	TRBJ2-3	CASSWTGGADTQYF	TGTGCCAGCAGTTGGACAGGGGGCGCAGATACGCAGTATTTT
TRBD1	TRBV7-2	NA	TRBJ2-7	CASSLDRGGEQYF	TGTGCCAGCAGCTTGGACAGGGGTGGCGAGCAGTACTTC
TRBD2	TRBV9	NA	TRBJ2-5	CASSPGRARREVVGETQYF	TGTGCCAGCAGCCCCGGTAGGGCTAGGCGGGAGGTGGTTGGAGAGACCCAGTACTTC
NA	TRBV29-1	NA	TRBJ1-4	CSVRPVAATNEKLFF	TGCAGCGTTAGGCCGGTGGCAGCAACTAATGAAAAACTGTTTTTT
NA	TRBV13	NA	TRBJ2-3	CASSLEHRGTDTQYF	TGTGCCAGCAGCTTAGAGCACAGAGGCACAGATACGCAGTATTTT
NA	TRBV30	NA	TRBJ1-1	CAWNGGTLNTEAFF	TGTGCCTGGAATGGGGGGACACTGAACACTGAAGCTTTCTTT
NA	TRBV15	NA	TRBJ1-2	CATRPRTESYGYTF	TGTGCCACCAGACCCCGGACAGAATCCTATGGCTACACCTTC
TRBD2	TRBV7-8	NA	TRBJ2-1	CASSSGIAGNSYNEQFF	TGTGCCAGCAGCTCCGGAATAGCGGGGAACTCCTACAATGAGCAGTTCTTC
TRBD2	TRBV4-1	once	TRBJ2-7	CASSQRGSGIYEQYF	TGCGCCAGCAGCCAACGGGGAAGCGGGATATACGAGCAGTACTTC
NA	TRBV16	NA	TRBJ2-5	CASSQSGGQETQYF	TGTGCCAGCAGCCAATCGGGGGGACAAGAGACCCAGTACTTC
TRBD2	TRBV5-6	NA	TRBJ2-1	CASSAGTSGHNEQFF	TGTGCCAGCAGCGCGGGGACTAGCGGACACAATGAGCAGTTCTTC
NA	TRBV10-2	NA	TRBJ2-1	CASLSGNEQFF	TGCGCCAGCTTGTCGGGCAATGAGCAGTTCTTC
TRBD1	TRBV7-8	NA	TRBJ2-7	CASSPWDRVSYEQYF	TGTGCCAGCAGCCCATGGGACAGGGTCTCCTACGAGCAGTACTTC
TRBD1	TRBV7-6	once	TRBJ2-1	CASSPGTGDNEQFF	TGTGCCAGCAGCCCCGGGACAGGCGACAATGAGCAGTTCTTC
NA	TRBV11-2	NA	TRBJ2-7	CASRSQGPPPYEQYF	TGTGCCAGCAGATCCCAGGGGCCCCCGCCCTACGAGCAGTACTTC
NA	TRBV6-1	NA	TRBJ1-4	CASSVRSATNEKLFF	TGTGCCAGCAGTGTCCGTTCTGCAACTAATGAAAAACTGTTTTTT
NA	TRBV27	NA	TRBJ2-7	CASSFGGIHEQYF	TGTGCCAGCAGTTTTGGAGGGATCCACGAGCAGTACTTC
NA	TRBV7-9	NA	TRBJ1-1	CASRSGGGNTEAFF	TGTGCCAGCCGGTCGGGTGGGGGAAACACTGAAGCTTTCTTT
NA	TRBV2	NA	TRBJ2-1	CASSNYRGGYNEQFF	TGTGCCAGCAGTAATTACAGGGGGGGTTACAATGAGCAGTTCTTC
TRBD2	TRBV9	NA	TRBJ2-2	CASSVAAGVIGELFF	TGTGCCAGCAGCGTAGCAGCGGGAGTAATCGGGGAGCTGTTTTTT
TRBD1	TRBV5-5	NA	TRBJ1-2	CASSTRTGANYGYTF	TGTGCCAGCAGCACCCGGACAGGAGCTAACTATGGCTACACCTTC
NA	TRBV27	NA	TRBJ2-1	CASTASAGSLYNEQFF	TGTGCCAGCACGGCATCGGCAGGGAGCCTCTACAATGAGCAGTTCTTC
NA	TRBV4-3	once	TRBJ1-2	CASSQGVGNYGYTF	TGCGCCAGCAGCCAAGGTGTAGGGAACTATGGCTACACCTTC
NA	TRBV29-1	NA	TRBJ2-7	CSVVLGPIHEQYF	TGCAGCGTTGTTTTGGGCCCCATCCACGAGCAGTACTTC
TRBD2	TRBV7-3	NA	TRBJ2-2	CASSLTSGHRTGELFF	TGTGCCAGCAGCCTCACTAGCGGGCATCGCACCGGGGAGCTGTTTTTT
NA	TRBV19	NA	TRBJ1-1	CASSIGRDTEAFF	TGTGCCAGTAGTATTGGCAGGGACACTGAAGCTTTCTTT
NA	TRBV7-6	NA	TRBJ2-6	CASSLVTGANVLTF	TGTGCCAGCAGCTTAGTGACAGGGGCCAACGTCCTGACTTTC
NA	TRBV30	NA	TRBJ2-5	CAWSVQGTSYLYQETQYF	TGTGCCTGGAGTGTACAGGGGACTTCGTACCTATACCAAGAGACCCAGTACTTC
TRBD1	TRBV11-2	NA	TRBJ2-7	CASSSTGHPSYEQYF	TGTGCCAGCAGCTCGACAGGGCACCCATCCTACGAGCAGTACTTC
TRBD2	TRBV7-2	NA	TRBJ2-2	CASSLKLAANTGELFF	TGTGCCAGCAGCCTTAAACTAGCGGCGAACACCGGGGAGCTGTTTTTT
TRBD1	TRBV27	NA	TRBJ1-1	CASKDRGRWDTEAFF	TGTGCCAGCAAAGACAGGGGGCGATGGGACACTGAAGCTTTCTTT
NA	TRBV5-1	NA	TRBJ1-1	CASSSLGPLDEAGGDEAFF	TGCGCCAGCAGCTCCTTGGGCCCCTTGGACGAAGCGGGGGGCGATGAAGCTTTCTTT
NA	TRBV7-6	NA	TRBJ2-1	CASSYSYNEQFF	TGTGCCAGCAGCTACTCCTACAATGAGCAGTTCTTC
NA	TRBV2	NA	TRBJ2-3	CASSEWRNTDTQYF	TGTGCCAGCAGTGAATGGCGGAACACAGATACGCAGTATTTT
TRBD1	TRBV30	NA	TRBJ2-4	CAWDPGQGARRVKNIQYF	TGTGCCTGGGACCCGGGACAGGGGGCGCGGAGGGTCAAAAACATTCAGTACTTC
NA	TRBV27	NA	TRBJ2-3	CASSLVGTDTQYF	TGTGCCAGCAGTTTAGTAGGCACAGATACGCAGTATTTT
NA	TRBV27	NA	TRBJ2-2	CASSLLGAAGELFF	TGTGCCAGCAGTTTATTAGGGGCCGCCGGGGAGCTGTTTTTT
NA	TRBV27	NA	TRBJ1-1	CASSLQVWTDNTEAFF	TGTGCCAGCAGTTTACAGGTGTGGACAGATAACACTGAAGCTTTCTTT
NA	TRBV21-1	NA	TRBJ2-1	CASSIFNRDSPYNEQFF	TGTGCCAGCAGCATATTTAACCGGGACAGCCCCTACAATGAGCAGTTCTTC
NA	TRBV4-2	NA	TRBJ2-7	CASSLGRGRAESYEQYF	TGTGCCAGCAGCCTAGGGAGGGGGAGGGCCGAATCCTACGAGCAGTACTTC
NA	TRBV4-3	NA	TRBJ2-7	CASSQDSRAYEQYF	TGCGCCAGCAGCCAAGATAGCAGGGCGTACGAGCAGTACTTC
NA	TRBV6-5	NA	TRBJ2-7	CASSYSQQGYEQYF	TGTGCCAGCAGTTACTCCCAACAGGGCTACGAGCAGTACTTC
TRBD1	TRBV2	few	TRBJ2-7	CASSERDRVYEQYF	TGTGCCAGCAGTGAACGGGACAGGGTCTACGAGCAGTACTTC
NA	TRBV6-6	NA	TRBJ2-7	CASTWSRQASYEQYF	TGTGCCAGCACTTGGAGCAGGCAAGCCTCCTACGAGCAGTACTTC
TRBD1	TRBV5-5	NA	TRBJ1-2	CASRPDRGYGYTF	TGTGCCAGCAGACCGGACAGGGGGTATGGCTACACCTTC